This T cell receptor (beta chain) was sequenced during a study of blood T cell repertoires in COVID-19. For the study at large: Samples representing acute and convalescent COVID-19 were sourced from the United States, Italy and Spain. In each case, the material was cDNA or gDNA derived from T cells, B-cell-depleted T cells, or PBMCs.

V was pared by 3 bases and J by 7 bases, with 10 bases between. The length of the CDR3 is 13 residues. Germline CDR1 SNHLY, CDR2 FYNNEI. Seattle participants joined during active infection and were tracked over time. Authors' analysis steps: Amplification with reference gene primers provided the estimates of nucleated cell counts. Method: immunoSEQ multiplex PCR; TCRdb's copy keeps in-frame clones and lacks some. V and J calls and clone size are those listed in that table; D and trimming were worked out from the DNA. The sample lists 400,000 to 450,000 clones; 88% were seen once. The source of this sequence is a woman in her 50s with COVID-19, enrolled during active disease. The sequenced sample was peripheral blood. V usage is TRBV2 and J usage is TRBJ1-5, with D possibly being TRBD1 (5 bases). The CDR3 DNA sequence: TGTGCCAGCAGTGACAGGGTTAAGCAGCCCCAGCATTTT. Protein: CASSDRVKQPQHF.